One and the same sample provided the 11 T cell receptor beta chains below, sequenced in a study of shared clonotypes between healthy human individuals. The data were produced by immunoSEQ multiplex PCR, yet TCRdb's version contains in-frame clones alone and is incomplete. The repertoire consists of 1.4 million to 1.5 million clones, with 96% occurring once and the leading ten covering more than 0.9%. Sequencing was carried out using naive CD4+ T cells sorted from blood. Subset in this sample: CD45RA+ positively selected. The receptors were gathered from a young man in good health.

The V gene is TRBV28, the J gene TRBJ2-1; 9 bases line up with TRBD1. V shed 7 bases and J 6 bases; nucleotides not matched to a gene: 13. CDR1 and CDR2 from the germline V gene are MDHEN and SYDVKM. The CDR3 length is 16 residues. Here the CDR3 reads CASTPSLGQGLNEQFF. In DNA form, the CDR3 reads TGTGCCAGCACGCCATCCCTGGGACAGGGACTCAATGAGCAGTTCTTC.

The chain recombines TRBV11-2 with TRBJ1-1; D remains unclear. Germline assignment: CDR1 SGHAT and CDR2 FQNNGV. This CDR3 is 13 amino acids long. V was cut by 1 base and J by 7 bases, with 10 bases left in between. The CDR3 DNA follows: TGTGCCAGCAGCTTAGTAGGTCAGTTTGAAGCTTTCTTT. This sequence encodes CASSLVGQFEAFF.

CDR3: CASSLVAGERNTQYF. The CDR3 DNA follows: TGTGCCAGCAGCTTGGTTGCGGGAGAGAGGAATACGCAGTATTTT. The J gene is TRBJ2-3, the V gene TRBV5-4, with 7 bases aligning to TRBD2. The germline V gene has CDR1 SGHNT and CDR2 YYREEE (reference sequence). The V and J ends lost 0 bases and 7 bases, in that order; junction bases with no gene match: 8. CDR3 length equals 15 residues. The complete variable domain, with remaining parts taken from reference TRBV5-4 and TRBJ2-3, reads ETGVTQSPTHLIKTRGQQVTLRCSSQSGHNTVSWYQQALGQGPQFIFQYYREEENGRGNFPPRFSGLQFPNYSSELNVNALELDDSALYLCASSLVAGERNTQYFGPGTRLTVL.

CDR3 sequence: CASRNLAGGSTDTQYF. CDR3 nucleotides: TGTGCCAGCAGGAATCTAGCGGGAGGGAGCACAGATACGCAGTATTTT. V gene TRBV2 combines with J gene TRBJ2-3, with TRBD2 matching over 12 bases. The germline V gene encodes CDR1 SNHLY and CDR2 FYNNEI. This CDR3 contains 16 residues. V trimming: 6 bases; J trimming: 0 bases; junction bases outside the gene matches: 4.

V gene TRBV2 combines with J gene TRBJ2-5; TRBD2 matches at 10 bases. Germline CDR1 and CDR2: SNHLY and FYNNEI. The V gene end was trimmed by 6 bases and the J gene end by 2 bases; junction bases not matched to a gene: 12. The CDR3 consists of 17 residues. For the CDR3, the DNA is TGTGCCAGCAGGGTATGGCTAGCGGGAGAAGGACAAGAGACCCAGTACTTC. This sequence encodes CASRVWLAGEGQETQYF. The complete variable domain, with remaining parts taken from reference TRBV2 and TRBJ2-5, reads EPEVTQTPSHQVTQMGQEVILRCVPISNHLYFYWYRQILGQKVEFLVSFYNNEISEKSEIFDDQFSVERPDGSNFTLKIRSTKLEDSAMYFCASRVWLAGEGQETQYFGPGTRLLVL.

This CDR3 is CASSLKGYPSRETQYF. The CDR3 DNA follows: TGTGCCAGCAGTTTGAAAGGGTACCCATCACGAGAGACCCAGTACTTC. The V call is TRBV27, the J call TRBJ2-5, with D unresolved. V shed 3 bases and J shed 4 bases, with 18 bases lying between them. The CDR3 extends over 16 amino acids. The V gene's germline CDR1 is MNHEY and CDR2 SMNVEV (reference sequence).

CDR3 region: CASSSGTVTDTQYF. CDR3 DNA: TGTGCCAGCAGCTCCGGGACAGTCACAGATACGCAGTATTTT. This sequence joins TRBV11-2 and TRBJ2-3; TRBD1 matches at 7 bases. This CDR3 has 14 residues. V dropped 4 bases and J dropped 2; count of bases not matched to a gene: 3. Germline assignment: CDR1 SGHAT and CDR2 FQNNGV.

This clone occurred once. The rearrangement joins TRBV2 to TRBJ2-2; D is uncertain. The V gene's germline CDR1 is SNHLY and CDR2 FYNNEI. Trimming removed 9 bases from V and 3 bases from J, with 14 bases in between. The CDR3 contains 14 residues. The CDR3 loop reads CAREILSDTGELFF. CDR3 DNA: TGTGCCAGAGAGATCCTGTCGGACACCGGGGAGCTGTTTTTT. Using reference TRBV2 and TRBJ2-2 for the parts outside the CDR3, the full variable domain is EPEVTQTPSHQVTQMGQEVILRCVPISNHLYFYWYRQILGQKVEFLVSFYNNEISEKSEIFDDQFSVERPDGSNFTLKIRSTKLEDSAMYFCAREILSDTGELFFGEGSRLTVL.

The gene calls are TRBV19 and TRBJ2-1; 7 bases are a match to TRBD2. Trimming cost V 5 bases and J 8 bases; bases outside gene matches: 9. Germline-derived CDR1 and CDR2 are LNHDA and SQIVND (reference sequence). The CDR3 totals 14 residues. The CDR3 DNA reads as TGTGCCAGTAGTCCACGATCCCGGGGGGATGAGCAGTTCTTC. It yields the protein CASSPRSRGDEQFF.

The chain is built from TRBV11-2 and TRBJ1-2, with TRBD1 matching over 8 bases. This CDR3 has 16 amino acids. After removal of 1 base from V and 2 bases from J, the junction contained 6 bases not matched to a gene. The V gene's germline CDR1 is SGHAT and CDR2 FQNNGV. The CDR3 loop is CASSLVPRDRNYGYTF. The CDR3 nucleotides are TGTGCCAGCAGCTTAGTCCCCCGGGACAGGAACTATGGCTACACCTTC.

V and J are TRBV7-9 and TRBJ1-5; D gene ambiguous. Germline assignment: CDR1 SEHNR and CDR2 FQNEAQ (reference sequence). The CDR3 is made up of 17 amino acids. V lost 2 bases to trimming and J lost 4 bases, with 18 bases between them. The CDR3 reads CASSLSKSQESNQPQHF. CDR3 nucleotide sequence: TGTGCCAGCAGCTTATCGAAGTCCCAGGAATCAAATCAGCCCCAGCATTTT.